This T cell receptor beta chain was profiled in a study of T cell changes during pregnancy in multiple sclerosis. TCRdb's copy holds only in-frame clones and misses some; the assay was immunoSEQ multiplex PCR. The sample lists roughly 40,000 clones; roughly nine tenths were seen once. The CDR3 spans 17 residues. Trimming at V came to 0 bases and at J to 5 bases, leaving 11 bases not matched to a gene. From germline, CDR1 is MNHEY and CDR2 SMNVEV (reference sequence). The sequencing here drew on CD4+ T cells from peripheral blood mononuclear cells, taken before pregnancy. The chain carries TRBV27 and TRBJ1-2, with TRBD1 identical over 8 bases. The sequence derives from a female donor with multiple sclerosis, enrolled in a pregnancy study. The chain's CDR3 is CASSLSCRHDRGYGYTF. DNA of the CDR3: TGTGCCAGCAGTTTATCGTGTCGCCACGACAGGGGATATGGCTACACCTTC.